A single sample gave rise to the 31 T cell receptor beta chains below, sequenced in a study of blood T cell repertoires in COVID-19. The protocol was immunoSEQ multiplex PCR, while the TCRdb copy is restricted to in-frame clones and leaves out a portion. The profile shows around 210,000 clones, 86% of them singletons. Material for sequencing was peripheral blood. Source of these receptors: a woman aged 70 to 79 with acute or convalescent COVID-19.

This CDR3 reads CASSPPELPPNEKLFF. For the CDR3, the DNA is TGTGCCAGCTCACCGCCTGAACTACCTCCTAATGAAAAACTGTTTTTT. The chain recombines TRBV18 with TRBJ1-4; D call uncertain. V lost 3 bases and J 3 bases, leaving 14 bases between the germline ends. CDR1 and CDR2 (germline): KGHSH, LQKENI. The CDR3 sequence is 16 residues long.

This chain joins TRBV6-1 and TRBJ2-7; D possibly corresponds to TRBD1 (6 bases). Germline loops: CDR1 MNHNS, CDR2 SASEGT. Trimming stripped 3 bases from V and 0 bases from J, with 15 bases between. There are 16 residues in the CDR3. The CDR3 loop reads CASSDYQGWSSYEQYF. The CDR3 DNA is TGTGCCAGCAGTGATTACCAGGGGTGGAGCTCCTACGAGCAGTACTTC.

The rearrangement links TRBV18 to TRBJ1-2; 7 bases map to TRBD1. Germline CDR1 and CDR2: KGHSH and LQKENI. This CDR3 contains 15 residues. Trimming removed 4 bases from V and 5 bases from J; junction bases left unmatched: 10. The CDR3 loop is CASSLPGQRVYGYTF. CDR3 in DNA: TGTGCCAGCTCACTCCCGGGACAGAGAGTATATGGCTACACCTTC.

The CDR3, as DNA: TGTGCCAGTAGTCTACAGGGCCGAGGGAATCAGCCCCAGCATTTT. Encoded protein: CASSLQGRGNQPQHF. This rearrangement joins TRBV19 to TRBJ1-5; D is possibly TRBD1 (6 bases). The CDR3 sequence is 15 residues long. Germline CDR1 reads LNHDA; CDR2 reads SQIVND (reference sequence). Deletions cut 5 bases from V and 4 bases from J, with 15 bases between. The complete variable domain, with remaining parts taken from reference TRBV19 and TRBJ1-5, reads DGGITQSPKYLFRKEGQNVTLSCEQNLNHDAMYWYRQDPGQGLRLIYYSQIVNDFQKGDIAEGYSVSREKKESFPLTVTSAQKNPTAFYLCASSLQGRGNQPQHFGDGTRLSIL.

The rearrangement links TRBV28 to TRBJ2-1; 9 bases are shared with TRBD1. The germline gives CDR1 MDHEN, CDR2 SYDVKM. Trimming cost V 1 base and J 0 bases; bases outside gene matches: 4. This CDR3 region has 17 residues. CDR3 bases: TGTGCCAGCAGTTTATCTGAGGGACAGGGCTCCTACAATGAGCAGTTCTTC. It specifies CASSLSEGQGSYNEQFF. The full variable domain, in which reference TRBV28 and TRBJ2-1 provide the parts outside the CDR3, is DVKVTQSSRYLVKRTGEKVFLECVQDMDHENMFWYRQDPGLGLRLIYFSYDVKMKEKGDIPEGYSVSREKKERFSLILESASTNQTSMYLCASSLSEGQGSYNEQFFGPGTRLTVL.

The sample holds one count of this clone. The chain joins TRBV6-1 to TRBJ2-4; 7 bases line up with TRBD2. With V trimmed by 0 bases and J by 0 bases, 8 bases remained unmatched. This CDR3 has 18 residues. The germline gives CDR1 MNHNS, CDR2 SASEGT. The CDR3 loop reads CASSEARWSGVAKNIQYF. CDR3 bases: TGTGCCAGCAGTGAAGCGCGTTGGAGCGGGGTAGCCAAAAACATTCAGTACTTC.

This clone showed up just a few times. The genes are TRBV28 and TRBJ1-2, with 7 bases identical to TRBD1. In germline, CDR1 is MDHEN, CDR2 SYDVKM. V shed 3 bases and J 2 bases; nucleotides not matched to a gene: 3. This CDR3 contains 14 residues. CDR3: CASSFRGRNYGYTF. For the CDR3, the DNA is TGTGCCAGCAGTTTTAGGGGGCGGAACTATGGCTACACCTTC.

The DNA of the CDR3 is TGCGCCAGCAGCTTTGGGACAGGGAAACGAGATACGCAGTATTTT. Its translation: CASSFGTGKRDTQYF. The V gene is TRBV5-1, the J gene TRBJ2-3; 9 nucleotides line up with TRBD1. Germline CDR1 reads SGHRS; CDR2 reads YFSETQ. V trimming: 2 bases; J trimming: 5 bases; junction bases outside the gene matches: 6. The CDR3 is 15 amino acids. Complete variable domain (other parts from reference TRBV5-1 and TRBJ2-3): KAGVTQTPRYLIKTRGQQVTLSCSPISGHRSVSWYQQTPGQGLQFLFEYFSETQRNKGNFPGRFSGRQFSNSRSEMNVSTLELGDSALYLCASSFGTGKRDTQYFGPGTRLTVL.

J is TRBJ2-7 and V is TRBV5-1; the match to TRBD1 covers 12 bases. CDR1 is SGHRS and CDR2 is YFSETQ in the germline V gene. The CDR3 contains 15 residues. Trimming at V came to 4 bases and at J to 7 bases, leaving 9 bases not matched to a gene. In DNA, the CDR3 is TGCGCCAGCAGCCCAAGGGGACAGGGGGCTCGGGAGCAGTACTTC. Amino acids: CASSPRGQGAREQYF.

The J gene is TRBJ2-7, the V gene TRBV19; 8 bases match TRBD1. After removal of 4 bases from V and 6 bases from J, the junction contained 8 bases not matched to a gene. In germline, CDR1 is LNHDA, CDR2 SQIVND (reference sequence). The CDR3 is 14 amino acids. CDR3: CASSTDRASGEQYF. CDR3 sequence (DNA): TGTGCCAGTAGTACGGACAGGGCAAGCGGCGAGCAGTACTTC.

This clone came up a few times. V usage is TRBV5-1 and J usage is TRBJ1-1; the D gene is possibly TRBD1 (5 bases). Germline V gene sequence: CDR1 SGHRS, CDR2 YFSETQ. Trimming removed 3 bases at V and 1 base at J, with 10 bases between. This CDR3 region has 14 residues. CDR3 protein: CASSSLGANTEAFF. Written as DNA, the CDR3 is TGCGCCAGCAGCTCTCTTGGGGCGAACACTGAAGCTTTCTTT. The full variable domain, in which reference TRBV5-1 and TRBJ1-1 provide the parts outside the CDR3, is KAGVTQTPRYLIKTRGQQVTLSCSPISGHRSVSWYQQTPGQGLQFLFEYFSETQRNKGNFPGRFSGRQFSNSRSEMNVSTLELGDSALYLCASSSLGANTEAFFGQGTRLTVV.

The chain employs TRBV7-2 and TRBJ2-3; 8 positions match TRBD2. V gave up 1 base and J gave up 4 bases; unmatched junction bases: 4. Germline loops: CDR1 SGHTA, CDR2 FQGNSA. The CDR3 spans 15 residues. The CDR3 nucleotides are TGTGCCAGCAGCTTAGGCGGGGGGCTCCCAGATACGCAGTATTTT. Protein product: CASSLGGGLPDTQYF.

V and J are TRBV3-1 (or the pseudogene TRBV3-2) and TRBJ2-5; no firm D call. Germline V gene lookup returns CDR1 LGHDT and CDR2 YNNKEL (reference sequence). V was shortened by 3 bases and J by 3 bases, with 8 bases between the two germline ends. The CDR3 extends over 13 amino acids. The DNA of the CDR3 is TGTGCCAGCAGCCAGGCCGTTAAAGAGACCCAGTACTTC. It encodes CASSQAVKETQYF.

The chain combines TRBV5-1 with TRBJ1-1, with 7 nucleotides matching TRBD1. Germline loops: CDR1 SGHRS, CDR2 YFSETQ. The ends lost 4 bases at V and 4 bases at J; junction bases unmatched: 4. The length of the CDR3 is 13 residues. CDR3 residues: CASSATGTTEAFF. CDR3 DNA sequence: TGCGCCAGCAGCGCGACAGGGACCACTGAAGCTTTCTTT. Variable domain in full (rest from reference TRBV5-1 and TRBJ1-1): KAGVTQTPRYLIKTRGQQVTLSCSPISGHRSVSWYQQTPGQGLQFLFEYFSETQRNKGNFPGRFSGRQFSNSRSEMNVSTLELGDSALYLCASSATGTTEAFFGQGTRLTVV.

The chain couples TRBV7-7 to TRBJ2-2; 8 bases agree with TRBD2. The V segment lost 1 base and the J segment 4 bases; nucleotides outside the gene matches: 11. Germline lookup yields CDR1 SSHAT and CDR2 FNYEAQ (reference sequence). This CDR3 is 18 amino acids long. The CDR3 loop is CASSLVGGRTGVTGELFF. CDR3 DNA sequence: TGTGCCAGCAGCTTAGTGGGCGGGAGGACTGGTGTCACCGGGGAGCTGTTTTTT.

CDR3 residues: CASSGVTFNSPLHF. The DNA of the CDR3 is TGTGCCAGCTCGGGGGTTACCTTCAATTCACCCCTCCACTTT. V usage is TRBV19 and J usage is TRBJ1-6; TRBD1 is a possible D gene (5 bases). CDR1 LNHDA and CDR2 SQIVND come from the germline V gene (reference sequence). This CDR3 is built from 14 residues. V lost 9 bases and J 7 bases, leaving 16 bases between the germline ends. The complete variable domain, with remaining parts taken from reference TRBV19 and TRBJ1-6, reads DGGITQSPKYLFRKEGQNVTLSCEQNLNHDAMYWYRQDPGQGLRLIYYSQIVNDFQKGDIAEGYSVSREKKESFPLTVTSAQKNPTAFYLCASSGVTFNSPLHFGNGTRLTVT.

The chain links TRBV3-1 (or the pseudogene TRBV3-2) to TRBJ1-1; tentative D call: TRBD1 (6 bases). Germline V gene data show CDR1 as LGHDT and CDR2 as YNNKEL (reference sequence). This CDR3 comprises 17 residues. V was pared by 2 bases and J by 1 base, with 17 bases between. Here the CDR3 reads CASSQFPPGTSNTEAFF. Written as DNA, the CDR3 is TGTGCCAGCAGCCAATTCCCGCCCGGGACATCGAACACTGAAGCTTTCTTT.

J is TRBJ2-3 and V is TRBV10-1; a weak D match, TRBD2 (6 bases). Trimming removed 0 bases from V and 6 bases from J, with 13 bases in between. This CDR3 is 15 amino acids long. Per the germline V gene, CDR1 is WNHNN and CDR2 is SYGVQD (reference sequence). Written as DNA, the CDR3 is TGCGCCAGCAGTGAGTCCGCTAGAGCGGGCGATACGCAGTATTTT. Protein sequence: CASSESARAGDTQYF.

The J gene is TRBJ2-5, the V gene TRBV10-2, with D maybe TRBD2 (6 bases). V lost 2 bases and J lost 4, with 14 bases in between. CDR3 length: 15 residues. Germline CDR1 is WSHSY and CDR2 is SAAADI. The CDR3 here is CASSELRGKGETQYF. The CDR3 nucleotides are TGCGCCAGCAGTGAGCTGCGGGGTAAGGGAGAGACCCAGTACTTC.

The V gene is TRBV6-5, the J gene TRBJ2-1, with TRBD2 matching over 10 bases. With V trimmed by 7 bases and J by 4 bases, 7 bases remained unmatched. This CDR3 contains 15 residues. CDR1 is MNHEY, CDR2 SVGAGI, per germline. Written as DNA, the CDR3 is TGTGCCAGCACCTCTAGCGGGGGAAGGTACAATGAGCAGTTCTTC. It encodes CASTSSGGRYNEQFF.

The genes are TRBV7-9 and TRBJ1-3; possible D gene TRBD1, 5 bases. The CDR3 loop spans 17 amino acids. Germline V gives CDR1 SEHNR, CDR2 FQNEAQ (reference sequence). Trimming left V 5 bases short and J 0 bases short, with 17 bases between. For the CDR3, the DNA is TGTGCCAGCAGCCTATGGGGCGGTACCTACTCTGGAAACACCATATATTTT. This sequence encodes CASSLWGGTYSGNTIYF.

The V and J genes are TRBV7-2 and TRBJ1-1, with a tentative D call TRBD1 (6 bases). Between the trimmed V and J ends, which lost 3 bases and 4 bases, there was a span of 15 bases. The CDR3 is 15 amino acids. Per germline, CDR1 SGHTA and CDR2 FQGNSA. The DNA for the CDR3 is TGTGCCAGCAGCTTGGTGGGGGGGGCTTCCACTGAAGCTTTCTTT. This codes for CASSLVGGASTEAFF.

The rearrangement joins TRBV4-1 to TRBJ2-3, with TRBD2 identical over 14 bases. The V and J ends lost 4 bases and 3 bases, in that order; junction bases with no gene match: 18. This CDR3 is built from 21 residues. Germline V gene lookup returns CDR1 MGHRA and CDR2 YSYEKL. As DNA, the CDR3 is TGCGCCAGCAGCCTAAACGTAGGGGGGGCCGGACTAGCGGGAGGTACAGATACGCAGTATTTT. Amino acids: CASSLNVGGAGLAGGTDTQYF.

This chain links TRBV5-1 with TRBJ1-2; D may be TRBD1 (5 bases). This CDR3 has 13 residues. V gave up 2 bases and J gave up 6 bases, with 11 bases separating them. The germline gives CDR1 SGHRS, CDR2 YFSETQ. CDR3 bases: TGCGCCAGCAGCTTAGGGCAGGGAAATGGCTACACCTTC. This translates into CASSLGQGNGYTF.

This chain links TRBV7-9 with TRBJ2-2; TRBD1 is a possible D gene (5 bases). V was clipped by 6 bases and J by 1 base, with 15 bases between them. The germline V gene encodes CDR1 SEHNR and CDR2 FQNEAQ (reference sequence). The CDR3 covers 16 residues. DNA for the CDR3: TGTGCCAGCAGTTCTCCTCAGGGTCGGAACACCGGGGAGCTGTTTTTT. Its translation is CASSSPQGRNTGELFF.

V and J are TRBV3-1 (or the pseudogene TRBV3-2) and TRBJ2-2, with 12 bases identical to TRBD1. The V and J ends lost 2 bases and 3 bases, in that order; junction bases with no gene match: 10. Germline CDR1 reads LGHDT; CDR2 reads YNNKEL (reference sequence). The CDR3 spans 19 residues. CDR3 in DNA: TGTGCCAGCAGCCAATATTCGGGACAGGGGGCTCAGGACACCGGGGAGCTGTTTTTT. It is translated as CASSQYSGQGAQDTGELFF.

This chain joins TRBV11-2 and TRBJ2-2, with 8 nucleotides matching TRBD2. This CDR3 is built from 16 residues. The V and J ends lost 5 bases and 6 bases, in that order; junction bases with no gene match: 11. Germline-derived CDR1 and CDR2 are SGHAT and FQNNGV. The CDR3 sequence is CASSEEGLVAPGELFF. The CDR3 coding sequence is TGTGCCAGCAGCGAGGAGGGACTAGTCGCTCCCGGGGAGCTGTTTTTT.

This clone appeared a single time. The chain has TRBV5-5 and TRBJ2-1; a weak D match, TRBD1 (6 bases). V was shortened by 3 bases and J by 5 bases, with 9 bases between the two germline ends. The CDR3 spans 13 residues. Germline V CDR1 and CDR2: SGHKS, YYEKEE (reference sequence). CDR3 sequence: CASSWKGDNEQFF. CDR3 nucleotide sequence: TGTGCCAGCAGCTGGAAGGGGGACAATGAGCAGTTCTTC.

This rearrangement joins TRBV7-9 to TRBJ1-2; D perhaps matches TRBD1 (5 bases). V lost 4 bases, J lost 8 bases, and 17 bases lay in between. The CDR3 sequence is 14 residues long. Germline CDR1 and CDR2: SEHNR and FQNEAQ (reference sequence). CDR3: CASSSLWGDAGYTF. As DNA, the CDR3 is TGTGCCAGCAGCTCCTTGTGGGGGGATGCCGGCTACACCTTC.

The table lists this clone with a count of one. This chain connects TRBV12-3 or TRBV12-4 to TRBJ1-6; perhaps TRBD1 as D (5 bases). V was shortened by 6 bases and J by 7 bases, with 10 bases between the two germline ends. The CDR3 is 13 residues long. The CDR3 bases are TGTGCCAGCAGGGGACTTTTCAATTCACCCCTCCACTTT. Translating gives CASRGLFNSPLHF.

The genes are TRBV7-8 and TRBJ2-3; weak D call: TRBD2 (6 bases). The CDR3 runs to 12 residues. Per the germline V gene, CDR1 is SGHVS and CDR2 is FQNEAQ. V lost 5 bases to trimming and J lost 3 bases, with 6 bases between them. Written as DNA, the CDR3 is TGTGCCAGCAGCGCGGGGACAGATACGCAGTATTTT. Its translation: CASSAGTDTQYF.